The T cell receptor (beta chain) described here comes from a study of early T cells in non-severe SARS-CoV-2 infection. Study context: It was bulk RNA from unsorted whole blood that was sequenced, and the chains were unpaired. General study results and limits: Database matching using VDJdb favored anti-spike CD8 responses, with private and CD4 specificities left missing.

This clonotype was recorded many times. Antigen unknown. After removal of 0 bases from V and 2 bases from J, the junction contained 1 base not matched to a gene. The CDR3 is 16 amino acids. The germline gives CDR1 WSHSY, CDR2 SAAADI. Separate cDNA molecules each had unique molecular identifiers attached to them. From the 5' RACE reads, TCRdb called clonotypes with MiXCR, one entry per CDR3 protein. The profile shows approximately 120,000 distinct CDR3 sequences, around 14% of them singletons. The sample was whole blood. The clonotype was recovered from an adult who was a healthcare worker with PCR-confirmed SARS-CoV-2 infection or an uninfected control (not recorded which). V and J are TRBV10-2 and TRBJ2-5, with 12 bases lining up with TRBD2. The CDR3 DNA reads TGCGCCAGCAGTGAGTCACTAGCGGGGGGACAAGAGACCCAGTACTTC. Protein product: CASSESLAGGQETQYF.